These 2 T cell receptor beta chains were sequenced from one sample in a study of cytomegalovirus exposure and HLA in healthy donors. PCR primers comprised 60 Vbeta and 13 Jbeta primers. Method: immunoSEQ multiplex PCR; TCRdb's copy keeps in-frame clones and lacks some. Of fewer than 90,000 clones in the sample, roughly four fifths were seen once. Input material: PBMCs. These TCRs come from a human donor in good health.

DNA for the CDR3: TGCGCCAGCAGCCCCGGGACTAGCGGGGGGGCCAGTGGTACTGAGCAGTTCTTC. Its translation is CASSPGTSGGASGTEQFF. V usage is TRBV5-1 and J usage is TRBJ2-1; 16 positions match TRBD2. After removal of 4 bases from V and 9 bases from J, the junction contained 13 bases not matched to a gene. Germline V lookup: CDR1 SGHRS, CDR2 YFSETQ. This CDR3 region has 18 residues.

This clone has just one count. In the same sample, other DNA sequences code for this CDR3. The chain links TRBV20-1 to TRBJ1-1, with no clear D. V lost 3 bases to trimming and J lost 2 bases, with 4 bases between them. This CDR3 is built from 11 residues. Looked up from germline, CDR1 is DFQATT and CDR2 is SNEGSKA (reference sequence). CDR3 amino acids: CSARYNTEAFF. The CDR3 DNA follows: TGCAGTGCTAGGTATAACACTGAAGCTTTCTTT.